One sample yielded the 31 T cell receptor beta chains listed below, sequenced in a study of Graves' ophthalmopathy and Graves' hyperthyroidism. RNA transcripts served as template for amplifying TCR beta CDR3 sequences. Following a first-round RT-PCR that used HTBI primers, a second-round multiplex PCR was carried out. TCRdb reprocessed the multiplex PCR reads via MiXCR and lists one record per CDR3 protein. This table holds just over 600,000 distinct CDR3 sequences, 22% found once. Sequenced input: peripheral blood. The receptors derive from a woman between 18 and 30 years old with stable Graves' hyperthyroidism. Some clones in this sample may be carry-over from other donors' samples.

This clonotype was found many times. The CDR3 DNA reads as TGTGCCAGCAACCCACGAGGGGCAGGAGAGACCCAGTACTTC. Protein sequence: CASNPRGAGETQYF. The rearrangement joins TRBV6-5 to TRBJ2-5; D is tentatively TRBD1 or TRBD2 (5 bases each). V dropped 7 bases and J dropped 4 bases, with 16 bases sitting between them. Germline loops: CDR1 MNHEY, CDR2 SVGAGI. The CDR3 runs 14 residues.

This clonotype was observed a few times. A read error may be the cause here, since a much bigger clone is one base away. J is TRBJ2-4 and V is TRBV6-5, with D perhaps TRBD2 (6 bases). This CDR3 contains 17 residues. The germline V gene has CDR1 MNHEY and CDR2 SVGAGI. Trimming took off 0 bases at V and 3 bases at J, with 15 bases between the two ends. CDR3 protein: CASSYSRDGGIKNIQYF. In DNA form, the CDR3 reads TGTGCCAGCAGTTACTCAAGGGACGGGGGAATCAAAAACATTCAGTACTTC.

This clonotype was picked up many times. V usage is TRBV6-1 and J usage is TRBJ1-2; D is ambiguous. CDR1 and CDR2 (germline): MNHNS, SASEGT. V was clipped by 0 bases and J by 2 bases, with 7 bases between them. This CDR3 contains 14 residues. The CDR3 DNA is TGTGCCAGCAGTGAAGCGTGGCGGAACTATGGCTACACCTTC. Protein sequence: CASSEAWRNYGYTF.

The CDR3 spells CASTAGAGVQTQYF. The CDR3 DNA follows: TGTGCCAGTACCGCGGGGGCCGGGGTGCAGACCCAGTACTTC. The chain is built from TRBV19 and TRBJ2-5; D is perhaps TRBD2 (7 bases). V shed 7 bases and J shed 6 bases, with 18 bases lying between them. CDR3 size: 14 residues. The germline CDR1 and CDR2 sequences are LNHDA and SQIVND (reference sequence).

In this sample, this clonotype turned up many times. The V and J genes are TRBV5-1 and TRBJ1-6, with a possible D match to TRBD1 (6 bases). The CDR3 sequence is 16 residues long. The germline V gene has CDR1 SGHRS and CDR2 YFSETQ. Trimming pared 0 bases from V and 4 bases from J, leaving 11 bases between. This CDR3 is CASSLEGTRYNSPLHF. CDR3 sequence (DNA): TGCGCCAGCAGCTTGGAGGGGACACGGTATAATTCACCCCTCCACTTT.

The sample holds a few counts of this clonotype. This may stem from a read error, because a much larger clone lies one nucleotide away. The chain couples TRBV25-1 to TRBJ2-4, with D possibly TRBD1 on 6 matching bases. V lost 2 bases, J lost 1 base, and 6 bases lay in between. The CDR3 consists of 14 residues. Germline values: CDR1 MGHDK, CDR2 SYGVNS. Here the CDR3 reads CASSETGAKNIQYF. The CDR3 DNA follows: TGTGCCAGCAGTGAAACAGGGGCCAAAAACATTCAGTACTTC.

Points on this clonotype: A much larger clone lies one base from this, so it may be a read error. This likely comes from a read error, as the CDR3 has no conserved phenylalanine or tryptophan at its end. The chain employs TRBV5-1 and TRBJ2-2; the D is unclear. CDR1 SGHRS and CDR2 YFSETQ come from the germline V gene. Trimming took off 0 bases at V and 7 bases at J, with 10 bases between the two ends. The CDR3 runs to 14 residues. CDR3 sequence reads: CASSLAVFGGELFS. CDR3 bases: TGCGCCAGCAGCTTGGCCGTTTTTGGCGGGGAGCTGTTTTCT.

Only a few counts were recorded for this clonotype. This chain links TRBV24-1 with TRBJ2-7, with 8 bases fitting TRBD1. With 6 bases clipped from V and 3 bases from J, the junction kept 3 bases outside the gene matches. Germline V CDR1 and CDR2: KGHDR, SFDVKD. The length of the CDR3 is 13 residues. The CDR3 DNA sequence: TGTGCCACCAGTTCGACAGGGGACTACGAGCAGTACTTC. Its protein product is CATSSTGDYEQYF.

This clonotype occurred many times. The genes are TRBV28 and TRBJ1-5; D unclear. The CDR3 spans 14 residues. V lost 3 bases and J 3 bases, leaving 9 bases between the germline ends. CDR1 and CDR2 (germline): MDHEN, SYDVKM. CDR3 coding DNA: TGTGCCAGCAGTTTTGGTCAGCCCAATCAGCCCCAGCATTTT. It is translated as CASSFGQPNQPQHF.

This clonotype was detected many times. V gene TRBV11-2 combines with J gene TRBJ2-4, with 7 bases fitting TRBD2. The V gene end was trimmed by 4 bases and the J gene end by 9 bases; junction bases not matched to a gene: 6. This CDR3 contains 13 residues. CDR1 is SGHAT, CDR2 FQNNGV, per germline. The CDR3 spells CASSSWEGSIQYF. The DNA for the CDR3 is TGTGCCAGCAGCTCTTGGGAGGGGAGCATTCAGTACTTC.

This clonotype appeared many times. The genes are TRBV20-1 and TRBJ2-5, with 10 bases matching TRBD2. The CDR3 runs 14 residues. With 5 bases clipped from V and 0 bases from J, the junction kept 3 bases outside the gene matches. The germline CDR1 and CDR2 sequences are DFQATT and SNEGSKA (reference sequence). CDR3 DNA sequence: TGCAGTGCTCACCTAGCGGGGGACCAAGAGACCCAGTACTTC. Translation gives CSAHLAGDQETQYF.

This clonotype was seen repeatedly, ten times or more. The chain links TRBV6-5 to TRBJ1-1; possibly TRBD1 for D (6 bases). This CDR3 is built from 15 residues. The germline V gene has CDR1 MNHEY and CDR2 SVGAGI. With 0 bases removed from V and 0 bases from J, the gap between germline ends came to 8 bases. In DNA, the CDR3 is TGTGCCAGCAGTTACTCGGACAGCATGAACACTGAAGCTTTCTTT. Protein product: CASSYSDSMNTEAFF.

About this clonotype itself: A much larger clone lies one base from this, so it may be a read error. The J gene is TRBJ1-2, the V gene TRBV24-1, with D uncertain. Germline assignment: CDR1 KGHDR and CDR2 SFDVKD. This CDR3 contains 13 residues. The CDR3, as DNA: TGTGCCACCTGTGATTTTGAAGGCTATGGCTACACCTTC. Translated, it gives CATCDFEGYGYTF.

This clonotype was seen repeatedly, ten times or more. V gene TRBV12-3 or TRBV12-4 combines with J gene TRBJ2-5, with 7 positions matching TRBD2. The junction had 8 bases not matched to a gene; V was cut back by 5 bases and J by 2 bases. This CDR3 has 15 amino acids. The CDR3 spells CASSHRLAAQETQYF. In DNA form, the CDR3 reads TGTGCCAGCAGTCATCGCCTAGCGGCACAAGAGACCCAGTACTTC.

This clonotype came up many times. The chain has TRBV3-1 and TRBJ1-1; no definite D call. V lost 9 bases and J lost 3, with 8 bases in between. The germline gives CDR1 LGHDT, CDR2 YNNKEL (reference sequence). This CDR3 comprises 11 residues. In DNA form, the CDR3 reads TGTGCCAGTTGTTCCTACACTGAAGCTTTCTTT. Residues: CASCSYTEAFF. Variable domain in full (rest from reference TRBV3-1 and TRBJ1-1): DTAVSQTPKYLVTQMGNDKSIKCEQNLGHDTMYWYKQDSKKFLKIMFSYNNKELIINETVPNRFSPKSPDKAHLNLHINSLELGDSAVYFCASCSYTEAFFGQGTRLTVV.

This clonotype has more than one count but fewer than ten. The V and J genes are TRBV2 and TRBJ1-2; no reliable D call. The CDR3 is made up of 13 amino acids. V was pared by 7 bases and J by 4 bases, with 13 bases between. Germline V gene data show CDR1 as SNHLY and CDR2 as FYNNEI. The CDR3 DNA is TGTGCCAGCATTATGGGATCAGTCTATGGCTACACCTTC. Its translation: CASIMGSVYGYTF.

Ten or more counts support this clonotype. The chain links TRBV5-1 to TRBJ2-7, with a weak D call TRBD2 (5 bases). CDR3 size: 12 residues. Trimming cost V 4 bases and J 7 bases, with 12 bases left between them. Per the germline V gene, CDR1 is SGHRS and CDR2 is YFSETQ. CDR3 sequence reads: CASSPSGMEQYF. In nucleotides, the CDR3 is TGCGCCAGCAGCCCCAGCGGAATGGAGCAGTACTTC. The whole variable domain, remainder taken from reference TRBV5-1 and TRBJ2-7, is KAGVTQTPRYLIKTRGQQVTLSCSPISGHRSVSWYQQTPGQGLQFLFEYFSETQRNKGNFPGRFSGRQFSNSRSEMNVSTLELGDSALYLCASSPSGMEQYFGPGTRLTVT.

This clonotype was seen ten or more times. This chain links TRBV20-1 with TRBJ2-2; D assignment may be TRBD1 or TRBD2 (5 bases each). Germline loops: CDR1 DFQATT, CDR2 SNEGSKA (reference sequence). V was pared by 6 bases and J by 1 base, with 15 bases between. The CDR3 extends over 15 amino acids. The CDR3 loop is CSARRLRGNTGELFF. The CDR3 DNA follows: TGCAGTGCCAGAAGATTGAGGGGGAACACCGGGGAGCTGTTTTTT.

This clonotype was seen at least ten times. The chain is built from TRBV6-1 and TRBJ2-7, with TRBD1 identical over 7 bases. The CDR3 totals 15 residues. J gave up 4 bases and V 5 bases, and 11 bases lay outside the gene matches. In germline, CDR1 is MNHNS, CDR2 SASEGT. The CDR3 coding sequence is TGTGCCAGCAGTCCCGCCCCGGGACAGTCTTACGAGCAGTACTTC. Its translation is CASSPAPGQSYEQYF.

This clonotype was recorded many times. In DNA form, the CDR3 reads TGTGCCAGCAGTCCAGGGAGGGTTAATTCACCCCTCCACTTT. Translated, it gives CASSPGRVNSPLHF. The chain couples TRBV12-3 or TRBV12-4 to TRBJ1-6, with D perhaps TRBD1 (5 bases). V was trimmed by 5 bases and J by 6 bases, leaving 11 bases between them. The CDR3 contains 14 residues.

This clonotype was counted a few times. The CDR3 is CASSQGTEHLTRYGYTF. For the CDR3, the DNA is TGCGCCAGCAGCCAGGGGACAGAACATTTGACCCGCTATGGCTACACCTTC. The chain carries TRBV4-1 and TRBJ1-2; TRBD1 matches at 7 bases. The germline V gene has CDR1 MGHRA and CDR2 YSYEKL. The length of the CDR3 is 17 residues. Trimming took 3 bases from V and 4 from J; bases not matched to a gene: 14.

This clonotype has a count of ten or more. The rearrangement uses TRBV11-2 and TRBJ1-2, with 10 bases lining up with TRBD1. CDR1 is SGHAT and CDR2 is FQNNGV in the germline V gene. There are 15 residues in the CDR3. The V and J ends lost 6 bases and 8 bases, in that order; junction bases with no gene match: 12. Here the CDR3 reads CASRVRDRGSGGYTF. The CDR3 region has the DNA TGTGCCAGCAGGGTTCGGGACAGGGGCAGCGGGGGCTACACCTTC.

V usage is TRBV30 and J usage is TRBJ1-5; 7 bases map to TRBD1. The germline CDR1 and CDR2 sequences are GTSNPN and SVGIG (reference sequence). Losses at the gene ends were 0 bases for V and 0 bases for J; bases not matched to a gene: 5. This CDR3 has 16 residues. The CDR3 sequence: CAWSVPGQYSNQPQHF. The DNA of the CDR3 is TGTGCCTGGAGTGTACCGGGACAGTATAGCAATCAGCCCCAGCATTTT.

The sample holds many counts of this clonotype. The CDR3 nucleotides read TGTGCCAGCAGTGAACCGGACACCACCGCCAAAAACATTCAGTACTTC. Residues: CASSEPDTTAKNIQYF. The gene calls are TRBV6-1 and TRBJ2-4; TRBD1 might be the D (5 bases). Germline loops: CDR1 MNHNS, CDR2 SASEGT. V lost 2 bases and J lost 1, with 12 bases in between. CDR3 length: 16 residues.

Comment on this clonotype: One end of the junction varies from germline; a read error may be responsible. The chain uses TRBV27 and TRBJ2-7; D possibly corresponds to TRBD2 (6 bases). Looked up from germline, CDR1 is MNHEY and CDR2 is SMNVEV (reference sequence). The CDR3 consists of 15 residues. The CDR3 DNA follows: TGTGCCATCAGTTCTCCGGGGGAATCCATCCACGAGCAGTACTTC. It is translated as CAISSPGESIHEQYF.

V usage is TRBV28 and J usage is TRBJ1-2; the D gene is possibly TRBD1 (5 bases). Germline V gene sequence: CDR1 MDHEN, CDR2 SYDVKM. The CDR3 sequence is 15 residues long. Between the trimmed V and J ends, which lost 2 bases and 2 bases, there was a span of 12 bases. The CDR3 protein is CASSLPGITNYGYTF. For the CDR3, the DNA is TGTGCCAGCAGTTTACCAGGGATTACAAACTATGGCTACACCTTC.

This clonotype was seen ten or more times. The chain recombines TRBV6-5 with TRBJ2-7; 7 nucleotides match TRBD1. CDR3 length: 15 amino acids. Germline CDR1 and CDR2: MNHEY and SVGAGI. The J segment lost 0 bases and the V segment lost 2 bases, leaving 4 bases of the junction unmatched. The DNA of the CDR3 is TGTGCCAGCAGTTACGGACAGGAGAGCTCCTACGAGCAGTACTTC. This encodes CASSYGQESSYEQYF.

This clonotype was seen at least ten times. V is TRBV6-5 and J is TRBJ1-2; the D gene is possibly TRBD1 (5 bases). Trimming took off 5 bases at V and 8 bases at J, with 15 bases between the two ends. The CDR3 extends over 13 amino acids. Germline values: CDR1 MNHEY, CDR2 SVGAGI. CDR3 sequence: CASSLDSLTGYTF. CDR3 in DNA: TGTGCCAGCAGTCTCGACAGCCTCACCGGCTACACCTTC.

This clonotype was seen many times. This chain uses TRBV6-1 with TRBJ2-7, with D perhaps assigned TRBD1 or TRBD2 (6 bases each). This CDR3 is 12 amino acids long. V was clipped by 6 bases and J by 2 bases, with 8 bases between them. Germline CDR1 is MNHNS and CDR2 is SASEGT. The CDR3 spells CASRGGPYEQYF. CDR3 nucleotide sequence: TGTGCCAGCAGGGGGGGCCCCTACGAGCAGTACTTC.

This clonotype was observed many times. The chain employs TRBV12-3 or TRBV12-4 and TRBJ2-2; D is uncertain. Trimming shortened V by 5 bases and J by 3 bases, and 4 bases separated the two germline ends. The CDR3 is 12 amino acids. CDR3 region: CASSGDTGELFF. CDR3 nucleotides: TGTGCCAGCAGTGGGGACACCGGGGAGCTGTTTTTT.

This clonotype was seen a handful of times. The chain couples TRBV7-2 to TRBJ1-3; 10 nucleotides line up with TRBD1. The germline gives CDR1 SGHTA, CDR2 FQGNSA. J lost 8 bases, V lost 5 bases, and 3 bases had no gene match. The CDR3 consists of 13 residues. The CDR3 nucleotides are TGTGCCAGCAGCCAGGACAGGGGGGACACCATATATTTT. It codes for CASSQDRGDTIYF.